Listed below are T cell receptor beta chains from one sample, sequenced in a study of CD8 T cells in ankylosing spondylitis. TCRdb redid the calling of the 5' RACE reads with MiXCR, one entry per CDR3 protein. Counted here are some 140,000 distinct CDR3 sequences, approximately 17% occurring once; the ten biggest clones make up approximately 30%. Sequenced: blood, either unsorted or a sorted T cell fraction (not recorded which). These receptors were taken from a male donor with ankylosing spondylitis. CDR3s include the opening cysteine and the closing phenylalanine or tryptophan. Fields, in order: D gene, clone size, V gene, J gene, CDR3 DNA, CDR3 protein. D genes are given only for firm matches. Size values are once, few and many counts, or a class for expanded clones, and some rows have none.

d_gene: -
abundance: -
v_gene: TRBV28
j_gene: TRBJ2-4
CDR3nt: TGTGCCAGCCAATCGGCGGTCCACCGGGGCATTCAGTACTTC
CDR3aa: CASQSAVHRGIQYF

d_gene: TRBD1
abundance: -
v_gene: TRBV5-1
j_gene: TRBJ2-5
CDR3nt: TGCGCCAGCAGTTTGGGGACAGGGGGAAAAGAGACCCAGTACTTC
CDR3aa: CASSLGTGGKETQYF

d_gene: TRBD1
abundance: -
v_gene: TRBV30
j_gene: TRBJ2-1
CDR3nt: TGTGCCAAGAGGGACAGCGCTAGATGGAATGAGCAGTTCTTC
CDR3aa: CAKRDSARWNEQFF

d_gene: TRBD2
abundance: many
v_gene: TRBV5-6
j_gene: TRBJ2-1
CDR3nt: TGTGCCAGCAGCTTGGGAACTAGCGGGAGGAGGTTGGCGTTCTTC
CDR3aa: CASSLGTSGRRLAFF

d_gene: TRBD2
abundance: -
v_gene: TRBV28
j_gene: TRBJ2-7
CDR3nt: TGTGCCAGCAGTTTGTTCGGGAGGTCCTTCTACGAGCAGTACTTC
CDR3aa: CASSLFGRSFYEQYF

d_gene: TRBD2
abundance: few
v_gene: TRBV10-3
j_gene: TRBJ2-2
CDR3nt: TGTGCCATCAGCGGGACTAGCGGGAGGGACGCGGCCGGGGAGCTGTTTTTT
CDR3aa: CAISGTSGRDAAGELFF

d_gene: -
abundance: -
v_gene: TRBV12-3/TRBV12-4
j_gene: TRBJ2-2
CDR3nt: TGTGCCAGCAGTCCCGCTGGGGTGGTGCCAAACACCGGGGAGCTGTTTTTT
CDR3aa: CASSPAGVVPNTGELFF

d_gene: TRBD2
abundance: -
v_gene: TRBV7-8
j_gene: TRBJ2-2
CDR3nt: TGTGCCAGCAGCCCTGAGGGGCGGGAGGGAGGCACCGGGGAGCTGTTTTTT
CDR3aa: CASSPEGREGGTGELFF

d_gene: -
abundance: few
v_gene: TRBV10-2
j_gene: TRBJ2-2
CDR3nt: TGCGCCAGCAGTGAGCACCCCTCCGGGGAGCTGTTTTTT
CDR3aa: CASSEHPSGELFF

d_gene: TRBD1
abundance: many
v_gene: TRBV4-3
j_gene: TRBJ1-1
CDR3nt: TGCGCCAGCAGCCCGGGACAGCTGAACACTGAAGCTTTCTTT
CDR3aa: CASSPGQLNTEAFF

d_gene: -
abundance: many
v_gene: TRBV29-1
j_gene: TRBJ2-6
CDR3nt: TGCAGCGTTGTTGGATCTGGGGCCAACGTCCTGACTTTC
CDR3aa: CSVVGSGANVLTF

d_gene: -
abundance: few
v_gene: TRBV7-9
j_gene: TRBJ1-1
CDR3nt: TGTGCCAGCAGCCTCCCGGGGGGCACTGAAGCTTTCTTT
CDR3aa: CASSLPGGTEAFF

d_gene: -
abundance: -
v_gene: TRBV18
j_gene: TRBJ2-3
CDR3nt: TGTGCCAGCTCGCTGGGATCTAGCACAGATACGCAGTATTTT
CDR3aa: CASSLGSSTDTQYF

d_gene: -
abundance: many
v_gene: TRBV7-2
j_gene: TRBJ2-2
CDR3nt: TGTGCCAGCAGCCCGTCTCTAGGGAACCCCGGGGAGCTGTTTTTT
CDR3aa: CASSPSLGNPGELFF

d_gene: TRBD2
abundance: -
v_gene: TRBV20-1
j_gene: TRBJ2-1
CDR3nt: TGCAGTGCGAGGCGGGGGAATGAGCAGTTCTTC
CDR3aa: CSARRGNEQFF

d_gene: -
abundance: -
v_gene: TRBV6-2/TRBV6-3
j_gene: TRBJ2-2
CDR3nt: TGTGCCAGCTCCTTTAGCTGGGGGGAGCTGTTTTTT
CDR3aa: CASSFSWGELFF

d_gene: TRBD2
abundance: many
v_gene: TRBV7-9
j_gene: TRBJ2-7
CDR3nt: TGTGCCAGCAGCTTAAGCGGGGTCTTTCCCTACGAGCAGTACTTC
CDR3aa: CASSLSGVFPYEQYF

d_gene: TRBD2
abundance: -
v_gene: TRBV18
j_gene: TRBJ2-1
CDR3nt: TGTGCCAGCTCACCACCTGCGCTAGCGGGAGTCGATGAGCAGTTCTTC
CDR3aa: CASSPPALAGVDEQFF

d_gene: -
abundance: few
v_gene: TRBV9
j_gene: TRBJ1-2
CDR3nt: TGTGCCAGCACCCAACAAGAACATGATGGCTACACCTTC
CDR3aa: CASTQQEHDGYTF

d_gene: TRBD1
abundance: -
v_gene: TRBV6-1
j_gene: TRBJ2-7
CDR3nt: TGTGCCAGCAGAGTGAGAGGGACAGGGGGCTACGAGCAGTACTTC
CDR3aa: CASRVRGTGGYEQYF